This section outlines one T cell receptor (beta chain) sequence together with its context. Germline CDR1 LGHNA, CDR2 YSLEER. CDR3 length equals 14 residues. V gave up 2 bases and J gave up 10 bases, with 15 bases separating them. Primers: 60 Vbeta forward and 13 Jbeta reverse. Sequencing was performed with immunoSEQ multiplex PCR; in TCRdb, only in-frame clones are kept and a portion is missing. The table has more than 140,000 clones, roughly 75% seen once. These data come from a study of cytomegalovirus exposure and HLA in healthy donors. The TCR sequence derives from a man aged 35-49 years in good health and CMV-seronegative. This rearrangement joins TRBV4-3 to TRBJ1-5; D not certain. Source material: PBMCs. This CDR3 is CASSQFYRDIPQHF. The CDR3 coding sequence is TGCGCCAGCAGCCAATTCTACCGAGACATCCCCCAGCATTTT.